The 15 T cell receptor beta chains below come from one sample, sequenced in a study of T cells in Graves' hyperthyroidism and ophthalmopathy. It was RNA transcripts that yielded the amplified TCR beta CDR3 regions. First-round RT-PCR of the TCR CDR3 relied on the HTBI primer set. TCRdb analysed the multiplex PCR reads with MiXCR anew, one entry per CDR3 protein. The sample records roughly 640,000 distinct CDR3 sequences, about 16% being singletons. The specimen was blood. The receptor source for this set is a middle-aged woman with Graves' ophthalmopathy.

This clonotype was seen more than once but under ten times. The rearrangement joins TRBV5-1 to TRBJ2-7, with TRBD2 as a possible D gene (6 bases). V lost 6 bases, J lost 2 bases, and 6 bases lay in between. Germline V gives CDR1 SGHRS, CDR2 YFSETQ. The CDR3 totals 11 residues. The CDR3 reads CASTSAYEQYF. The CDR3 nucleotides read TGCGCCAGCACTAGCGCCTACGAGCAGTACTTC.

This clonotype was detected many times. This chain links TRBV7-6 with TRBJ2-5, with D possibly matching TRBD2 (6 bases). V was clipped by 3 bases and J by 2 bases, with 10 bases between them. Germline assignment: CDR1 SGHVS and CDR2 FNYEAQ. This CDR3 has 14 residues. The CDR3: CASSFLGTQETQYF. The DNA of the CDR3 is TGTGCCAGCAGCTTCCTGGGGACTCAAGAGACCCAGTACTTC. Supplemented by reference TRBV7-6 and TRBJ2-5, the full variable domain reads GAGVSQSPRYKVTKRGQDVALRCDPISGHVSLYWYRQALGQGPEFLTYFNYEAQQDKSGLPNDRFSAERPEGSISTLTIQRTEQRDSAMYRCASSFLGTQETQYFGPGTRLLVL.

This clonotype was observed at least ten times. V and J are TRBV5-5 and TRBJ2-5; D unclear. The CDR3 spans 14 residues. V gave up 2 bases and J gave up 4 bases, with 12 bases separating them. Per the germline V gene, CDR1 is SGHKS and CDR2 is YYEKEE (reference sequence). DNA for the CDR3: TGTGCCAGCAGCTTAGATGTGGGTTCAGAGACCCAGTACTTC. Its protein product is CASSLDVGSETQYF.

This chain links TRBV5-1 with TRBJ2-1, with 7 bases aligning to TRBD1. V lost 4 bases and J lost 5; bases outside the gene matches: 12. Germline CDR1 and CDR2: SGHRS and YFSETQ. The CDR3 runs 16 residues. CDR3 loop: CASSPTGPSGNNEQFF. CDR3 bases: TGCGCCAGCAGCCCGACAGGGCCTAGTGGTAACAATGAGCAGTTCTTC.

This clonotype was counted a few times. This rearrangement joins TRBV29-1 to TRBJ2-5; 7 bases are a match to TRBD1. The germline V gene has CDR1 SQVTM and CDR2 ANQGSEA. This CDR3 is 13 amino acids long. The V gene end was trimmed by 3 bases and the J gene end by 4 bases; junction bases not matched to a gene: 5. CDR3 protein: CSVDRNRGETQYF. CDR3 in DNA: TGCAGCGTTGACCGGAACAGGGGAGAGACCCAGTACTTC.

The chain carries TRBV6-5 and TRBJ2-1; D possibly matches TRBD1 or TRBD2 (6 bases each). The CDR3 is 12 residues long. Germline-derived CDR1 and CDR2 are MNHEY and SVGAGI. V was clipped by 3 bases and J by 15 bases, with 15 bases between them. The CDR3 loop reads CASSYGGGDGFF. CDR3 coding DNA: TGTGCCAGCAGTTATGGGGGCGGGGATGGGTTCTTC.

This clonotype was found many times. The chain couples TRBV10-1 to TRBJ2-2, with D possibly being TRBD2 (5 bases). Trimming took off 2 bases at V and 4 bases at J, with 14 bases between the two ends. The germline CDR1 and CDR2 sequences are WNHNN and SYGVQD (reference sequence). The CDR3 loop spans 16 amino acids. DNA for the CDR3: TGCGCCAGCAGTGAGGCTCCGGGGTGGGGCACCGGGGAGCTGTTTTTT. Its protein product is CASSEAPGWGTGELFF.

This clonotype showed up just a few times. This chain joins TRBV10-2 and TRBJ2-2; 8 bases fit TRBD2. Germline V gives CDR1 WSHSY, CDR2 SAAADI. This CDR3 comprises 15 residues. The junction had 10 bases not matched to a gene; V was cut back by 6 bases and J by 7 bases. CDR3 bases: TGCGCCAGCAGATCAACTAGCGGCCCTCGCGGGGAGCTGTTTTTT. It codes for CASRSTSGPRGELFF.

The V gene is TRBV12-3 or TRBV12-4, the J gene TRBJ2-1; TRBD2 matches at 8 bases. The CDR3 runs 13 residues. Germline trimming cut 6 bases from V and 8 bases from J; bases unmatched to any gene: 6. For the CDR3, the DNA is TGTGCCAGCAGAGGACTAGCTTTCGATGAGCAGTTCTTC. Translating it yields CASRGLAFDEQFF.

This clonotype came up a few times. The J gene is TRBJ2-2, the V gene TRBV3-1, with D tentatively TRBD2 (6 bases). The CDR3 runs 16 residues. Germline CDR1 reads LGHDT; CDR2 reads YNNKEL (reference sequence). Deletions cut 1 base from V and 4 bases from J, with 13 bases between. CDR3 DNA: TGTGCCAGCAGCCAAGGTATACTAGCCACCACCGGGGAGCTGTTTTTT. Protein sequence: CASSQGILATTGELFF.

The chain couples TRBV6-1 to TRBJ1-1, with D maybe TRBD1 (5 bases). This CDR3 contains 13 residues. V was pared by 3 bases and J by 11 bases, with 16 bases between. Germline CDR1 MNHNS, CDR2 SASEGT. The CDR3 nucleotides are TGTGCCAGCAGTGATATTGAAGGGGTTGAGGCTTTCTTT. This gives the protein CASSDIEGVEAFF.

The chain carries TRBV10-3 and TRBJ1-4; TRBD1 matches at 8 bases. Germline trimming cut 6 bases from V and 4 bases from J; bases unmatched to any gene: 4. The germline V gene encodes CDR1 ENHRY and CDR2 SYGVKD. This CDR3 has 14 residues. CDR3 bases: TGTGCCATCAGGGACAGGGAGGATAATGAAAAACTGTTTTTT. Protein product: CAIRDREDNEKLFF.

The chain joins TRBV6-1 to TRBJ2-7, with D hard to call. Between the trimmed V and J ends, which lost 6 bases and 9 bases, there was a span of 12 bases. The CDR3 consists of 11 residues. Germline values: CDR1 MNHNS, CDR2 SASEGT. CDR3 sequence reads: CASSSTTGQYF. The CDR3 DNA follows: TGTGCCAGCAGCTCAACAACGGGGCAGTACTTC.

Regarding this clonotype: This could be a read error, since a much larger clone is one nucleotide away. The CDR3 loop reads CSVRLAGGDEQFF. The CDR3 DNA sequence: TGCAGCGTCAGACTAGCGGGGGGCGATGAGCAGTTCTTC. V and J are TRBV20-1 and TRBJ2-1; 13 bases are shared with TRBD2. The CDR3 consists of 13 residues. Germline CDR1 is DFQATT and CDR2 is SNEGSKA (reference sequence).

The CDR3, as DNA: TGTGCCAGCAGTGCGACTAGCGGGGGGGCCGGGGATACGCAGTATTTT. Its protein is CASSATSGGAGDTQYF. The chain is built from TRBV6-1 and TRBJ2-3; 14 nucleotides align to TRBD2. Per the germline V gene, CDR1 is MNHNS and CDR2 is SASEGT. With V trimmed by 4 bases and J by 6 bases, 6 bases remained unmatched. The CDR3 runs 16 residues.